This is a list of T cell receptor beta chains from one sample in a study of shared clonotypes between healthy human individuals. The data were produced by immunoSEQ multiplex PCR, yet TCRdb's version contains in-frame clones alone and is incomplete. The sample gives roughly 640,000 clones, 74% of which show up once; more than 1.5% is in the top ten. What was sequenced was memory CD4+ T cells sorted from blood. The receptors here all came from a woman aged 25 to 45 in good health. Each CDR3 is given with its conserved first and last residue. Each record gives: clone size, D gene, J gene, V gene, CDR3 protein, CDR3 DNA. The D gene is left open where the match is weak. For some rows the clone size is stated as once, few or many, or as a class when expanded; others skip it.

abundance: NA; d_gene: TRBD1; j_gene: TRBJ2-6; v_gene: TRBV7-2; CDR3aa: CASSLDRGRSGANVLTF; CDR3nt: TGTGCCAGCAGCCTGGACAGGGGCCGCTCTGGGGCCAACGTCCTGACTTTC
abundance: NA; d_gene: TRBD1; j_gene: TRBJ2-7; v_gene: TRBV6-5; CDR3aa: CASRSTGNSYEQYF; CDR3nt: TGTGCCAGCAGGTCGACAGGGAACTCCTACGAGCAGTACTTC
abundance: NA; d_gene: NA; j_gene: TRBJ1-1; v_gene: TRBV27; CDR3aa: CASSSTLVGPNPEAFF; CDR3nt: TGTGCCAGCAGTTCGACATTGGTGGGACCAAACCCTGAAGCTTTCTTT
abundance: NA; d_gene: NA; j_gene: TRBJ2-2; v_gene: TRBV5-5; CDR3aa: CASSLVGQNTGELFF; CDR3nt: TGTGCCAGCAGCTTGGTTGGACAGAACACCGGGGAGCTGTTTTTT
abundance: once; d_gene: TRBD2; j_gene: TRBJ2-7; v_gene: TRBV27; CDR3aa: CASSTGLAILSYEQYF; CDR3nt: TGTGCCAGCAGCACCGGACTAGCGATCCTCTCCTACGAGCAGTACTTC
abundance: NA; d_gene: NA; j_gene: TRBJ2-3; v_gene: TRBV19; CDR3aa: CASSPAYSTDTQYF; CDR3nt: TGTGCCAGTAGCCCCGCGTATAGCACAGATACGCAGTATTTT
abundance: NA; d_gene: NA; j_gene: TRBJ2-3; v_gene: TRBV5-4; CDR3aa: CASSLEGVNTQYF; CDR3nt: TGTGCCAGCAGCTTGGAGGGAGTGAATACGCAGTATTTT
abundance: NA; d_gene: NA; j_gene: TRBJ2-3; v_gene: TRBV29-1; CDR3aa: CSGTRTDTQYF; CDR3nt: TGCAGCGGGACGCGCACAGATACGCAGTATTTT
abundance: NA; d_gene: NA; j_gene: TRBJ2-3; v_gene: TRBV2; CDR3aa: CASGYGITDTQYF; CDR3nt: TGTGCCAGTGGGTACGGGATCACAGATACGCAGTATTTT
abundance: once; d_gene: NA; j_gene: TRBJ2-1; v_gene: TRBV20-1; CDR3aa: CSAKLGAEQFF; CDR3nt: TGCAGTGCCAAACTAGGGGCTGAGCAGTTCTTC
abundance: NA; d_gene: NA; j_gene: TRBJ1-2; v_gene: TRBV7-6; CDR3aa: CASSLDVYYGYTF; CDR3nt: TGTGCCAGCAGCTTAGATGTCTACTATGGCTACACCTTC
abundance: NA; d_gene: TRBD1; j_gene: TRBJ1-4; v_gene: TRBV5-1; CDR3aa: CASSFSDRGTEKLFF; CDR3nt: TGCGCCAGCAGCTTTTCGGACAGGGGCACTGAAAAACTGTTTTTT
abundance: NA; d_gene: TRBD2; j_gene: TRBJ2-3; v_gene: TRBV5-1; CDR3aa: CASSAGLAGATDTQYF; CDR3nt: TGCGCCAGCAGCGCGGGACTAGCGGGAGCCACAGATACGCAGTATTTT
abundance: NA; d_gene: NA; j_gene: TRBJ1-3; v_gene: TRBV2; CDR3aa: CASRPVGNTIYF; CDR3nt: TGTGCCAGCAGGCCTGTGGGAAACACCATATATTTT
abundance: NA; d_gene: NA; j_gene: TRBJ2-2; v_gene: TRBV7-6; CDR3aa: CASSLAAGVGELFF; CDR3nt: TGTGCCAGCAGCTTAGCGGCCGGGGTCGGGGAGCTGTTTTTT
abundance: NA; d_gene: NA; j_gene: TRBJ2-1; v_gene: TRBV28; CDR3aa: CASSLPSQRSYNEQFF; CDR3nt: TGTGCCAGCAGTTTGCCCAGTCAGCGCTCCTACAATGAGCAGTTCTTC
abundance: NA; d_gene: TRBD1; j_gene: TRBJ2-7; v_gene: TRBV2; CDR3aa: CASRPGGTGGSVEQYF; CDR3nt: TGTGCCAGCAGGCCCGGCGGGACAGGGGGCTCGGTCGAGCAGTACTTC
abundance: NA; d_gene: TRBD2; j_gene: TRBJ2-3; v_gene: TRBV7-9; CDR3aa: CASSLGLAGGTDTQYF; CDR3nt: TGTGCCAGCAGCTTGGGACTAGCGGGAGGAACAGATACGCAGTATTTT
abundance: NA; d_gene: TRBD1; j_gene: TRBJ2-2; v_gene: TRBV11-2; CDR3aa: CASRIPGQGSKELFF; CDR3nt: TGTGCCAGCAGAATACCGGGACAGGGGTCTAAGGAGCTGTTTTTT
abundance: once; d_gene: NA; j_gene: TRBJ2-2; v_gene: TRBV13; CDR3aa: CASSDGSGVNTGELFF; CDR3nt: TGTGCCAGCAGCGATGGGTCAGGGGTCAACACCGGGGAGCTGTTTTTT
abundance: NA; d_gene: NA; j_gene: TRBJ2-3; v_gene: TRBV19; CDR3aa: CASSIVGASESTDTQYF; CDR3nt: TGTGCCAGTAGTATAGTAGGGGCTAGCGAAAGCACAGATACGCAGTATTTT
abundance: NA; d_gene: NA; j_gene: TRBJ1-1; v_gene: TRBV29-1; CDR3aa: CSVDFNQVTEAFF; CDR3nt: TGCAGCGTTGACTTCAATCAGGTCACTGAAGCTTTCTTT
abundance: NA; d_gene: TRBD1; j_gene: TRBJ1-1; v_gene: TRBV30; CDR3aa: CAWGKDRVPKNTEAFF; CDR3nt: TGTGCCTGGGGCAAGGACAGGGTCCCAAAGAACACTGAAGCTTTCTTT
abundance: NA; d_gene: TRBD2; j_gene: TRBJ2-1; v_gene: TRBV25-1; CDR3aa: CASTARPDGTRVYNEQFF; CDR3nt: TGTGCCAGCACCGCCCGCCCAGATGGGACTAGAGTCTACAATGAGCAGTTCTTC
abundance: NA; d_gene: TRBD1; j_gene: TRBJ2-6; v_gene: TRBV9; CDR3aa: CASSVAWGTGISGANVLTF; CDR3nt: TGTGCCAGCAGCGTAGCTTGGGGGACAGGGATCTCTGGGGCCAACGTCCTGACTTTC
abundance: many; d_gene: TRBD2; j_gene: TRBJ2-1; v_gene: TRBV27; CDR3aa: CASRDEASGTYNEQFF; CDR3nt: TGTGCCAGCAGAGACGAGGCTAGCGGAACATACAATGAGCAGTTCTTC
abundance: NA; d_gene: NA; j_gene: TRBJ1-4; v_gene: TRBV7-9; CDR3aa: CASSLGSGQSQILFF; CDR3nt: TGTGCCAGCAGCTTAGGTTCCGGACAGTCCCAAATTCTGTTTTTT
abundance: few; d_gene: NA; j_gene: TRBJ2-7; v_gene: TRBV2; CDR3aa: CASSEDRTYEQYF; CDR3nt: TGTGCCAGCAGTGAAGACCGGACCTACGAGCAGTACTTC
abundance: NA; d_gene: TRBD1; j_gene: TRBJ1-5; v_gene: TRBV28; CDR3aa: CASLTGGQPQHF; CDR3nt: TGTGCCAGCCTAACAGGGGGTCAGCCCCAGCATTTT
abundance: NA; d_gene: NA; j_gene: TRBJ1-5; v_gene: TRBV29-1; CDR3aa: CSAGTQNQPQHF; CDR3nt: TGCAGCGCCGGGACTCAGAATCAGCCCCAGCATTTT
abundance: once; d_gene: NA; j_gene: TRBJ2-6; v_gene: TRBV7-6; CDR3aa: CASSLARPGANVLTF; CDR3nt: TGTGCCAGCAGCTTAGCAAGGCCTGGGGCCAACGTCCTGACTTTC
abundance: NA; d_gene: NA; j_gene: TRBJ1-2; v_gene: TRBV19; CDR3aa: CASSIQGPNYGYTF; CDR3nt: TGTGCCAGTAGTATACAGGGACCTAACTATGGCTACACCTTC
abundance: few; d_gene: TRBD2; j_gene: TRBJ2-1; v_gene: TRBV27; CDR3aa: CASSEIAGAYNEQFF; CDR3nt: TGTGCCAGCAGCGAAATAGCGGGGGCCTACAATGAGCAGTTCTTC
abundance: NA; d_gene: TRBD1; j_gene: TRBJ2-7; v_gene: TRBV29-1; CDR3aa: CSVGQGWDGYEQYF; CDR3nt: TGCAGCGTTGGACAGGGCTGGGATGGCTACGAGCAGTACTTC
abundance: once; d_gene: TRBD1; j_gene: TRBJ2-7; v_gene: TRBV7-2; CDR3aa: CASSSPPTGASEQYF; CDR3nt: TGTGCCAGCAGCTCACCCCCGACAGGGGCGTCAGAGCAGTACTTC
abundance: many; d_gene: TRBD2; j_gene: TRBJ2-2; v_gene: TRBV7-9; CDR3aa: CASSLGLAITTGELFF; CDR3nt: TGTGCCAGCAGCTTAGGACTAGCGATTACCACCGGGGAGCTGTTTTTT
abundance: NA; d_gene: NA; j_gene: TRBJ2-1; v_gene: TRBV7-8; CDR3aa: CASSGRRRGYNEQFF; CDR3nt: TGTGCCAGCAGCGGTCGACGAAGAGGGTACAATGAGCAGTTCTTC
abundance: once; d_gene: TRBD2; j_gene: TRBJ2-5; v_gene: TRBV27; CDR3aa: CASSSPASGSETQYF; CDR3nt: TGTGCCAGCAGTTCACCCGCTAGCGGGAGTGAGACCCAGTACTTC
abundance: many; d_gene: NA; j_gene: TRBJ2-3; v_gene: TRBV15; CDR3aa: CATKAEGDTQYF; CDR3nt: TGTGCCACCAAAGCGGAGGGGGATACGCAGTATTTT
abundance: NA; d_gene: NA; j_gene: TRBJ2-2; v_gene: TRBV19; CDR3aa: CATLPPGQRNTGELFF; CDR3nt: TGTGCCACCCTCCCCCCAGGACAGCGGAACACCGGGGAGCTGTTTTTT
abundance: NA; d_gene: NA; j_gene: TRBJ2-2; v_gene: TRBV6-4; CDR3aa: CASSEVPGHGGELFF; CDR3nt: TGTGCCAGCAGTGAAGTCCCTGGGCATGGCGGGGAGCTGTTTTTT
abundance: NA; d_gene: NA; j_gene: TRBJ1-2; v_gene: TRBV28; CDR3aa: CASSPSEGRMNYGYTF; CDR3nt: TGTGCCAGCAGTCCTTCGGAGGGACGGATGAACTATGGCTACACCTTC
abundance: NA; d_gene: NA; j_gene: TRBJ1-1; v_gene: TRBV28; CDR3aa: CASSPHSGSTEAFF; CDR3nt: TGTGCCAGCAGTCCGCATTCAGGGTCCACTGAAGCTTTCTTT
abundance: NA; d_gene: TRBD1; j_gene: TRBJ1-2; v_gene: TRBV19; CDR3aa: CASSQDRSGYGYTF; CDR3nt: TGTGCCAGTAGTCAGGACAGGAGTGGCTATGGCTACACCTTC
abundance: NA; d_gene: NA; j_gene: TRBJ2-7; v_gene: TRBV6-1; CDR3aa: CASRAPIPITYEQYF; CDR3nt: TGTGCCAGCAGGGCTCCGATACCGATCACCTACGAGCAGTACTTC
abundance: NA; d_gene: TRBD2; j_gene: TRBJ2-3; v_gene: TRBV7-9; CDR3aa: CASSLLAGGSTDTQYF; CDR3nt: TGTGCCAGCAGCTTACTAGCGGGGGGTAGCACAGATACGCAGTATTTT
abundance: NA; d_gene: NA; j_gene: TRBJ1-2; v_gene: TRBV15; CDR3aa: CATSRDRNFYGYTF; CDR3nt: TGTGCCACCAGCAGAGATCGAAATTTCTATGGCTACACCTTC
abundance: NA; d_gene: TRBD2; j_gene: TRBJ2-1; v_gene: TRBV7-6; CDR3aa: CASSLAGTSGYNEQFF; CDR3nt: TGTGCCAGCAGCTTAGCTGGGACTAGCGGTTACAATGAGCAGTTCTTC
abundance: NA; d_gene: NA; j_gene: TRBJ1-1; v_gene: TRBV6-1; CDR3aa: CASSEARSYTEAFF; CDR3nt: TGTGCCAGCAGTGAAGCCCGGTCATACACTGAAGCTTTCTTT